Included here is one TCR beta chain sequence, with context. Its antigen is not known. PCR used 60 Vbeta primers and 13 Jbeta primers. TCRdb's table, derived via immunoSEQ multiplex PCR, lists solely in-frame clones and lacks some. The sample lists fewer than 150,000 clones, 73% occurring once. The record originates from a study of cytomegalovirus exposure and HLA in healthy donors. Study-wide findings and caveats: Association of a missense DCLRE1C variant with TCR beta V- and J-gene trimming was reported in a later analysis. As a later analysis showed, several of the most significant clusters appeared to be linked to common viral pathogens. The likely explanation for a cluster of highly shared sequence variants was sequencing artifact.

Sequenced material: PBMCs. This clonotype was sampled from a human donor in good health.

CDR3 in DNA: TGCAGCGTTGAAGATAGGGGCATTAACTATGGCTACACCTTC. This codes for CSVEDRGINYGYTF. This rearrangement joins TRBV29-1 to TRBJ1-2, with D perhaps matching TRBD1 (5 bases). The CDR3 extends over 14 amino acids. Trimming took off 0 bases at V and 1 base at J, with 9 bases between the two ends. Looked up from germline, CDR1 is SQVTM and CDR2 is ANQGSEA.